The TCR beta chain under discussion was sequenced for a study of blood T cells in healthy people across ages. Germline loops: CDR1 SQVTM, CDR2 ANQGSEA. After removal of 4 bases from V and 6 bases from J, the junction contained 6 bases not matched to a gene. The length of the CDR3 is 13 residues. Combining a sample-barcoded 5' primer with a J-beta primer mix, a second PCR ran for about 6 to 11 cycles. TCRdb itself ran the 5' RACE reads through MiXCR, one entry per CDR3 protein. The sample holds 1 million or so distinct CDR3 sequences, 35% to 50% seen once. This rearrangement joins TRBV29-1 to TRBJ1-2, with TRBD1 identical over 9 bases. The sample comprised blood. The source is a woman in her fifties or sixties in good health. CDR3 bases: TGCAGCGTTGCTTCGGGACAGGGCAATGGCTACACCTTC. Translation: CSVASGQGNGYTF.